The entry that follows covers one T cell receptor (beta chain) sequence. The record originates from a study of blood T cell repertoires in COVID-19. Study-level background: The analysed material was cDNA or gDNA that came from T cells, B-cell-depleted T cells, or PBMCs.

TCRdb's copy holds only in-frame clones and misses some; the assay was immunoSEQ multiplex PCR. The sample includes approximately 300,000 clones, 85% to 90% seen only once; the top ten take about a tenth. Either two negative PCRs, clearance, or symptom resolution qualified Cohort 3 donors as recovered. From germline, CDR1 is SNHLY and CDR2 FYNNEI. The CDR3 is 14 residues long. The V and J ends lost 6 bases and 7 bases respectively, with 18 bases between them. This sequence joins TRBV2 and TRBJ1-2; D perhaps matches TRBD1 (5 bases). The sample was PBMCs or T cells enriched from blood (not recorded which). The source is a woman aged 30 to 39 who had recovered from COVID-19. CDR3 nucleotide sequence: TGTGCCAGCAGACCGGACACGGAGCTGTCTGGCTACACCTTC. It is translated as CASRPDTELSGYTF.